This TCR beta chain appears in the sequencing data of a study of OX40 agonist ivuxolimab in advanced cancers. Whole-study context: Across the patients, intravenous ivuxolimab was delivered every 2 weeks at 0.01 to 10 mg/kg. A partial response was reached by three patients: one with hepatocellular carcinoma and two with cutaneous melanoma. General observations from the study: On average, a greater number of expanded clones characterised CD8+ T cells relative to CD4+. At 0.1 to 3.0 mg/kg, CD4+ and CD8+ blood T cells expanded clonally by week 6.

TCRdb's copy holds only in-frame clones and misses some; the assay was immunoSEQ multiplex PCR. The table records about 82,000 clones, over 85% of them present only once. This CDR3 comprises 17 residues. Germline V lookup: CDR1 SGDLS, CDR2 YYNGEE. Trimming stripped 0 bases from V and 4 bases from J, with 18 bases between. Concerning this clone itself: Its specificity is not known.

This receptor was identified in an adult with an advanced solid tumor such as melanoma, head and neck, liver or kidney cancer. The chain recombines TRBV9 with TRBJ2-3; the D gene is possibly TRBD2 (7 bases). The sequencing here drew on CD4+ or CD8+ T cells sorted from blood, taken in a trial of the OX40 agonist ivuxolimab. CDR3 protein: CASSVGGGAFQADTQYF. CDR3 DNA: TGTGCCAGCAGCGTAGGTGGGGGGGCCTTTCAGGCAGATACGCAGTATTTT.